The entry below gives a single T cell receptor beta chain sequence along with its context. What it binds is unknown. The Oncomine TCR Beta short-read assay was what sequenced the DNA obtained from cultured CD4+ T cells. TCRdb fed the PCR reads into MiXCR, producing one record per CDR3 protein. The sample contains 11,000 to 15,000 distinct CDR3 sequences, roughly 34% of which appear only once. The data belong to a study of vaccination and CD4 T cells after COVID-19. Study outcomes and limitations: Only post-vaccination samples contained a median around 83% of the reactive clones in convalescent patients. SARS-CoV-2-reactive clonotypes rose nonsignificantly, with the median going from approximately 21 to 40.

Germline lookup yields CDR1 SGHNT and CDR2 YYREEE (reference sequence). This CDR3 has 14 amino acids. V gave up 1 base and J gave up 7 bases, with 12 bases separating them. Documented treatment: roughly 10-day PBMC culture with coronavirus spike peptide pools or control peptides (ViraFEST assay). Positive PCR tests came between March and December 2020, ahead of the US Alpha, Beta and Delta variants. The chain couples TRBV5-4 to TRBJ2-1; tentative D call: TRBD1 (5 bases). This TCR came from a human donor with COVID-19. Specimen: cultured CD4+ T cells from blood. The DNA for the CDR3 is TGTGCCAGCAGCTTGAGGGGTCGACTTAATGAGCAGTTCTTC. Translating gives CASSLRGRLNEQFF.